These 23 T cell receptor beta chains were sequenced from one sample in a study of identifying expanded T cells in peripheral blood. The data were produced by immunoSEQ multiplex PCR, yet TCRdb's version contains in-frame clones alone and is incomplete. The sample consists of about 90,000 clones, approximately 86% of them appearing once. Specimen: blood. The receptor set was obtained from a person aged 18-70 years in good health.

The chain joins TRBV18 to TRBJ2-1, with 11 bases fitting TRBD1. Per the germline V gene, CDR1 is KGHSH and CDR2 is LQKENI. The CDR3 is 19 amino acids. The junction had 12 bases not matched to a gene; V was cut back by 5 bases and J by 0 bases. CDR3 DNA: TGTGCCAGCTCAACCCGGGACAGGGGGATTCTAAGCTCCTACAATGAGCAGTTCTTC. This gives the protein CASSTRDRGILSSYNEQFF.

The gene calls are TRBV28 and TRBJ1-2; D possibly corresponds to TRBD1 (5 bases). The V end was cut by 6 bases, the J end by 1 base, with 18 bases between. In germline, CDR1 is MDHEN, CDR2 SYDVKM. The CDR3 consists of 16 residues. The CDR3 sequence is CASSPQTEPINYGYTF. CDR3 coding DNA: TGTGCCAGCAGCCCACAGACAGAACCTATTAACTATGGCTACACCTTC.

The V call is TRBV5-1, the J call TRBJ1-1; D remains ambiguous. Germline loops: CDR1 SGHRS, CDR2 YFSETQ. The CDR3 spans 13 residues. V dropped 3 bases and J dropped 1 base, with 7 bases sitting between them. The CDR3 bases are TGCGCCAGCAGCTCTGACCCGAACACTGAAGCTTTCTTT. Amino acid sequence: CASSSDPNTEAFF.

The CDR3: CASSLATVSSREKLFF. CDR3 DNA sequence: TGTGCCAGCAGCTTAGCCACGGTTTCGAGCCGCGAAAAACTGTTTTTT. The V and J genes are TRBV7-2 and TRBJ1-4; no clear D gene. From germline, CDR1 is SGHTA and CDR2 FQGNSA. The CDR3 is 16 residues long. Deletions cut 0 bases from V and 8 bases from J, with 16 bases between.

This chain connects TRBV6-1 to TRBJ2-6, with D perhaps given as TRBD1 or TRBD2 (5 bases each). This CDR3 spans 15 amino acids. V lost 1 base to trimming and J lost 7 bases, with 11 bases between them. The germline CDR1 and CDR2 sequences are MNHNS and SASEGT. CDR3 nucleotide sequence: TGTGCCAGCAGTGAAGAGCGGACACTCGCCAACGTCCTGACTTTC. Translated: CASSEERTLANVLTF.

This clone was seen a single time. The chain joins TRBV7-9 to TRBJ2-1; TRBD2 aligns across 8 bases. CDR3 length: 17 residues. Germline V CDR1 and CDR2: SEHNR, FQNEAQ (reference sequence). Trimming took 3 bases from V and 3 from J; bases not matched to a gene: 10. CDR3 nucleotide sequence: TGTGCCAGCAGCTTGTCTCCGGGAGGGCCCAACTACAATGAGCAGTTCTTC. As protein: CASSLSPGGPNYNEQFF.

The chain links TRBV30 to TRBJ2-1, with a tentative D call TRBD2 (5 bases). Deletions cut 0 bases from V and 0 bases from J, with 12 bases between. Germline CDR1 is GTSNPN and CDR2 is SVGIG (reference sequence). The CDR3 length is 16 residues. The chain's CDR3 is CAWSVHRGGSYNEQFF. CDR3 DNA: TGTGCCTGGAGTGTACATCGGGGTGGCTCCTACAATGAGCAGTTCTTC.

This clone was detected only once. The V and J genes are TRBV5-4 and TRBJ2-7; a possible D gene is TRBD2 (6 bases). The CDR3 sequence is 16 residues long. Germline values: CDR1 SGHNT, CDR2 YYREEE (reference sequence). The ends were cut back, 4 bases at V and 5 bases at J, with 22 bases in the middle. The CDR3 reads CASSPPGSGPYHEQYF. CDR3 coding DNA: TGTGCCAGCAGCCCGCCTGGGAGCGGGCCTTACCACGAGCAGTACTTC. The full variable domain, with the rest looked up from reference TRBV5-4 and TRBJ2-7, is ETGVTQSPTHLIKTRGQQVTLRCSSQSGHNTVSWYQQALGQGPQFIFQYYREEENGRGNFPPRFSGLQFPNYSSELNVNALELDDSALYLCASSPPGSGPYHEQYFGPGTRLTVT.

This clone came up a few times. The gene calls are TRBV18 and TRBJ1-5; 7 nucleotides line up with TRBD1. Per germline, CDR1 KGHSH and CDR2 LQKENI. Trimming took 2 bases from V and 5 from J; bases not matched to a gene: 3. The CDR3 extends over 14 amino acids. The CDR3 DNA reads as TGTGCCAGCTCACCAGACAGGGCGGATCAGCCCCAGCATTTT. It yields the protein CASSPDRADQPQHF.

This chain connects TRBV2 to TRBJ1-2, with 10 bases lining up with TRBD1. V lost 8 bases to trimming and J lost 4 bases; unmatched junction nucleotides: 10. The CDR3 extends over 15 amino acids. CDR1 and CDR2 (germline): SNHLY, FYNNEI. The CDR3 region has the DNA TGTGCCAGCGCGACGACAGGGGGCTCTACCTATGGCTACACCTTC. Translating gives CASATTGGSTYGYTF.

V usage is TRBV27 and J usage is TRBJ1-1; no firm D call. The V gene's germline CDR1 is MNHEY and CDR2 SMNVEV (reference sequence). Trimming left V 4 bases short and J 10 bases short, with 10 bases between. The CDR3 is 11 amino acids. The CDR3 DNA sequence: TGTGCCAGCAGTTCGCCCGTAGGAGCTTTCTTT. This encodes CASSSPVGAFF.

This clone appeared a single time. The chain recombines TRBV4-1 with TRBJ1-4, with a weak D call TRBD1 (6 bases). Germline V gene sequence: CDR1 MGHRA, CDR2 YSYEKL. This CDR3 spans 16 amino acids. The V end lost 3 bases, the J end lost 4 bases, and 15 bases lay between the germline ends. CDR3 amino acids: CASSQERQARNEKLFF. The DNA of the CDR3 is TGCGCCAGCAGCCAGGAAAGACAGGCCCGTAATGAAAAACTGTTTTTT.

The CDR3 here is CASSHPSGLGTGVYEQYF. In DNA, the CDR3 is TGCGCCAGCAGCCATCCCAGTGGGTTGGGGACAGGGGTCTACGAGCAGTACTTC. The V call is TRBV4-1, the J call TRBJ2-7, with 10 bases fitting TRBD1. This CDR3 has 18 residues. The junction had 14 bases not matched to a gene; V was cut back by 3 bases and J by 3 bases. The germline V gene encodes CDR1 MGHRA and CDR2 YSYEKL.

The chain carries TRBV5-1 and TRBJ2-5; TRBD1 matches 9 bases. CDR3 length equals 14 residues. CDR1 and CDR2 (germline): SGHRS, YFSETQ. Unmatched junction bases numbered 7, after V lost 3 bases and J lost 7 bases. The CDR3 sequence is CASSWGDRDATQYF. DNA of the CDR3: TGCGCCAGCAGCTGGGGGGACAGGGACGCGACCCAGTACTTC.

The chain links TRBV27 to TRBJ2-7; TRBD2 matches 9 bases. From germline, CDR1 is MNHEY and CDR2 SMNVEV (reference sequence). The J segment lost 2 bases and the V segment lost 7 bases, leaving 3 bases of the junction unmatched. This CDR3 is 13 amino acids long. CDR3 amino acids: CASKLAGTYEQYF. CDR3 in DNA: TGTGCCAGCAAACTAGCGGGTACCTACGAGCAGTACTTC.

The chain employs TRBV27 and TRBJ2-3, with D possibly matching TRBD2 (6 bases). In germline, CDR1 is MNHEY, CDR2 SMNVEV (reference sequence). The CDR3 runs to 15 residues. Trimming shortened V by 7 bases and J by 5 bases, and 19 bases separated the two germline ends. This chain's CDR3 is CASTGRRERKDTQYF. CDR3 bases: TGTGCCAGCACCGGCCGCCGGGAGCGGAAAGATACGCAGTATTTT.

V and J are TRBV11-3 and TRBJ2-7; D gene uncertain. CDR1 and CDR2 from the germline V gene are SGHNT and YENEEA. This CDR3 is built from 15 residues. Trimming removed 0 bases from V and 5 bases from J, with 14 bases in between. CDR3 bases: TGTGCCAGCAGCTTAGACCGATTCCTTGGCGACGAGCAGTACTTC. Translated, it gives CASSLDRFLGDEQYF.

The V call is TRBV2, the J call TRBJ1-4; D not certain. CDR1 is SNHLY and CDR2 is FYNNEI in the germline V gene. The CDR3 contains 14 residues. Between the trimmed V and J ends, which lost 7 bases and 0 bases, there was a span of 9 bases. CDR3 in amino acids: CASTFQTTNEKLFF. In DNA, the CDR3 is TGTGCCAGCACTTTCCAAACAACTAATGAAAAACTGTTTTTT.

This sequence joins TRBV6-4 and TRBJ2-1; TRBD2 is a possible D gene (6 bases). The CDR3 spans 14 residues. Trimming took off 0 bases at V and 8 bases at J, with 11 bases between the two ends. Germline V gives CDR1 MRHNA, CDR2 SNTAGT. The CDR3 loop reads CASSDSGGGDEQFF. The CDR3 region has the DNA TGTGCCAGCAGTGACTCAGGAGGAGGGGATGAGCAGTTCTTC.

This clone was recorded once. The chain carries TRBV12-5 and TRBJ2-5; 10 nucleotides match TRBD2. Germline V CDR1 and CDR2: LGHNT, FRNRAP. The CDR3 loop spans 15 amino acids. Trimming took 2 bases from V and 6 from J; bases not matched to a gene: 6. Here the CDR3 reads CASGLSQRGGKTQYF. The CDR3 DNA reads TGTGCTAGTGGTTTGTCCCAGCGGGGGGGAAAGACCCAGTACTTC.

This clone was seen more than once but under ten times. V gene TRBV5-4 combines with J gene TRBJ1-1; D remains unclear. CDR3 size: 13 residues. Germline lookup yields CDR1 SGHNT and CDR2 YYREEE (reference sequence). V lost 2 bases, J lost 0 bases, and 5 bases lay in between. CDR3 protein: CASSFNVNTEAFF. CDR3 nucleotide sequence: TGTGCCAGCAGCTTCAATGTGAACACTGAAGCTTTCTTT.

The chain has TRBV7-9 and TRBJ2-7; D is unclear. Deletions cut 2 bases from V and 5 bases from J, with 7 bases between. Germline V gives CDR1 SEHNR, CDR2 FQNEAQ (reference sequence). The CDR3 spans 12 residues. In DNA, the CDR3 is TGTGCCAGCAGCTTAAATTCAGACGAGCAGTACTTC. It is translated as CASSLNSDEQYF.

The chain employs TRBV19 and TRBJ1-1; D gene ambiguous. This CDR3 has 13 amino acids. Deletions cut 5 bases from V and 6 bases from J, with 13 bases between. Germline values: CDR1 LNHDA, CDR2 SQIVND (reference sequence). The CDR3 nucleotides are TGTGCCAGTAGTTTGACGGAGAGGTCTGAAGCTTTCTTT. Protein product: CASSLTERSEAFF.